What follows is one T cell receptor (beta chain) and its context. The primer mix had 60 Vbeta and 13 Jbeta primers. The protocol was immunoSEQ multiplex PCR, while the TCRdb copy is restricted to in-frame clones and leaves out a portion. The sample carries approximately 100,000 clones, around 80% recorded once. In germline, CDR1 is MGHRA, CDR2 YSYEKL. Between the trimmed V and J ends, which lost 1 base and 0 bases, there was a span of 10 bases. This CDR3 region has 16 residues. The data derive from a study of cytomegalovirus exposure and HLA in healthy donors. This TCR was recovered from a woman in her forties or fifties in good health and CMV-seropositive. The specimen was PBMCs. This rearrangement joins TRBV4-1 to TRBJ2-1; D not certain. The DNA for the CDR3 is TGCGCCAGCAGCCAAGGTCACTCGATCTCCTACAATGAGCAGTTCTTC. This sequence encodes CASSQGHSISYNEQFF.